This T cell receptor beta chain emerged from a study of T-cell reconstitution after alpha-beta-depleted transplantation in children. Study-level results: After transplant, at about two months, alpha-beta T cells were reportedly derived from several hundred expanded graft clones.

Unique molecular identifiers were incorporated into the prepared TCRbeta library. TCRdb reanalysed the PCR reads using MiXCR and keeps one entry per CDR3 protein. The profile shows about 980,000 distinct CDR3 sequences, around 30% of them singletons. A remark on this clonotype: Its antigen remains unidentified.

The CDR3 length is 16 residues. The V gene end was trimmed by 5 bases and the J gene end by 9 bases; junction bases not matched to a gene: 10. Germline CDR1 SGHVS, CDR2 FNYEAQ. This TCR was recovered from a boy younger than two who had a stem cell transplant for SCID, so the T cells may come from the graft donor. The sequences come from PBMCs, mostly from graft donor cells, collected 360 days after TCRalphabeta/CD19-depleted stem cell transplant. The gene calls are TRBV7-6 and TRBJ2-1, with 13 bases identical to TRBD2. CDR3 sequence reads: CASSLTSGGNGGEQFF. Written as DNA, the CDR3 is TGTGCCAGCAGCCTGACTAGCGGGGGGAATGGCGGTGAGCAGTTCTTC.